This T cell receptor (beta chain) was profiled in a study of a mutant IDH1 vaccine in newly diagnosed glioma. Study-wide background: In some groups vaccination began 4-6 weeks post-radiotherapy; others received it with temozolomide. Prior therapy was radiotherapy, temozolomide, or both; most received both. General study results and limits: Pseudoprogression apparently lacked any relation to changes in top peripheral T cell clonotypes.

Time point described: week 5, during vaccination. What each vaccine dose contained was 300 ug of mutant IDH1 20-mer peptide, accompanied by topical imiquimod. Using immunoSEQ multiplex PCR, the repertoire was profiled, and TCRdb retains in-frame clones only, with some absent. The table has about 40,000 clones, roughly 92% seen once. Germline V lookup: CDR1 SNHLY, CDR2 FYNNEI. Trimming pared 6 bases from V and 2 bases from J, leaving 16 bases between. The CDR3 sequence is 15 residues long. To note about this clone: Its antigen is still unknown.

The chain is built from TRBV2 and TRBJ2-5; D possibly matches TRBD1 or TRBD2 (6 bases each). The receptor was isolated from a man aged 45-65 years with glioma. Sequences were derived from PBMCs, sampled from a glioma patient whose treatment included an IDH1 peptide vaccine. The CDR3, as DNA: TGTGCCAGCAGGGGATGGGGGGCGAGTCAAGAGACCCAGTACTTC. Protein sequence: CASRGWGASQETQYF.